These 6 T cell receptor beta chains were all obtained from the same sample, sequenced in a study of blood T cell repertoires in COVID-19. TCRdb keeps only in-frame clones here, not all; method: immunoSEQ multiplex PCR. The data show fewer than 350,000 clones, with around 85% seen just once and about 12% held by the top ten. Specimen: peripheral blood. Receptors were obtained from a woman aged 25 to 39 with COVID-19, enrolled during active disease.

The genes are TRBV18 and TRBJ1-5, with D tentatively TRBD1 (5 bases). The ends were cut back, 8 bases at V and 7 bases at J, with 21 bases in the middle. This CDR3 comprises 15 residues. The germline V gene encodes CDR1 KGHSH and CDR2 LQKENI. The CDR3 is CASATGPGGKQPQHF. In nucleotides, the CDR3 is TGTGCCAGCGCAACCGGTCCGGGGGGAAAGCAGCCCCAGCATTTT.

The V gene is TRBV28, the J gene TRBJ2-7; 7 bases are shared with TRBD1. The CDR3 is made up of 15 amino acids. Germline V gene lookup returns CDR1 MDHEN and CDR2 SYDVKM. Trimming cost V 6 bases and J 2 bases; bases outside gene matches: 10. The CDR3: CASSPNRDSAYEQYF. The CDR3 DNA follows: TGTGCCAGCAGCCCCAACCGGGACAGCGCCTACGAGCAGTACTTC.

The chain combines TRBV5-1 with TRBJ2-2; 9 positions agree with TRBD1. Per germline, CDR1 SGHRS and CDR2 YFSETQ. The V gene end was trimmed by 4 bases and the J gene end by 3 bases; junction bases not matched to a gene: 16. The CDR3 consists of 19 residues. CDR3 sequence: CASSPGDRVWVEYTGELFF. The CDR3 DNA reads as TGCGCCAGCAGCCCGGGGGACAGGGTATGGGTTGAGTACACCGGGGAGCTGTTTTTT. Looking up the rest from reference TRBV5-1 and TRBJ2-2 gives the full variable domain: KAGVTQTPRYLIKTRGQQVTLSCSPISGHRSVSWYQQTPGQGLQFLFEYFSETQRNKGNFPGRFSGRQFSNSRSEMNVSTLELGDSALYLCASSPGDRVWVEYTGELFFGEGSRLTVL.

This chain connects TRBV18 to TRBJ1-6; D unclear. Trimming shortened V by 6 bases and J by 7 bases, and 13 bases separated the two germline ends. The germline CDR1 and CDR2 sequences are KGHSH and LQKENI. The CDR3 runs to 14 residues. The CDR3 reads CASSKIRENSPLHF. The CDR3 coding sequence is TGTGCCAGCTCTAAAATAAGAGAAAATTCACCCCTCCACTTT.

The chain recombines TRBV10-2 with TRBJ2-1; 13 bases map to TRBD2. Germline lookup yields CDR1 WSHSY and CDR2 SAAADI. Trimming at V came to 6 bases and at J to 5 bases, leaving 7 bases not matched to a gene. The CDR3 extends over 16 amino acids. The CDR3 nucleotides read TGCGCCAGCAGGGCCGGGACTAGCGGGGTAAACAATGAGCAGTTCTTC. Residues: CASRAGTSGVNNEQFF.

The CDR3 loop reads CASSYRRLEETQYF. The CDR3 DNA reads TGCGCCAGCAGCTACCGGCGGTTGGAGGAGACCCAGTACTTC. The rearrangement links TRBV5-1 to TRBJ2-5; D is unclear. Trimming shortened V by 3 bases and J by 5 bases, and 14 bases separated the two germline ends. The CDR3 is 14 residues long. The germline V gene has CDR1 SGHRS and CDR2 YFSETQ.